The 7 T cell receptor beta chains presented below share a single source sample, sequenced in a study of blood T cells in healthy people across ages (dated by TCRdb to about 2015). Libraries came from 5' RACE. A second roughly 6 to 12 cycle PCR used a sample-barcoded 5' primer and a J-beta primer mix. Using fastp at Q25 and MiXCR, TCRdb reprocessed the public reads and kept productive beta chains. Rows are combined by CDR3 protein, so each entry shows the most common genes and DNA. This sample lists 1,800,000 or so distinct CDR3 sequences; approximately 40% were detected once. Of the sample, 23% falls within the top ten clones. Sequencing input: blood. These receptors originate from a human donor in good health.

This clonotype was found once. The chain combines TRBV6-1 with TRBJ2-5; 7 bases agree with TRBD1. The CDR3 spans 13 residues. Germline values: CDR1 MNHNS, CDR2 SASEGT. V lost 7 bases and J lost 2; bases outside the gene matches: 4. The CDR3 sequence is CASTRGIQETQYF. The CDR3 bases are TGTGCCAGCACCAGGGGGATTCAAGAGACCCAGTACTTC.

This clonotype was counted only a few times. The V and J genes are TRBV5-5 and TRBJ2-5, with D unresolved. The CDR3 spans 13 residues. The V end was cut by 5 bases, the J end by 5 bases, with 13 bases between. Germline V gene sequence: CDR1 SGHKS, CDR2 YYEKEE (reference sequence). CDR3 protein: CASSGDRTETQYF. CDR3 DNA sequence: TGTGCCAGCAGTGGAGATCGCACGGAGACCCAGTACTTC.

J is TRBJ1-5 and V is TRBV5-1; 8 bases are a match to TRBD1. Germline lookup yields CDR1 SGHRS and CDR2 YFSETQ. The CDR3 runs 15 residues. The V segment lost 5 bases and the J segment 4 bases; nucleotides outside the gene matches: 8. The CDR3, as DNA: TGCGCCAGCAGGGCCGGACAGGGCATTAATCAGCCCCAGCATTTT. Residues: CASRAGQGINQPQHF. Using reference TRBV5-1 and TRBJ1-5 for the parts outside the CDR3, the full variable domain is KAGVTQTPRYLIKTRGQQVTLSCSPISGHRSVSWYQQTPGQGLQFLFEYFSETQRNKGNFPGRFSGRQFSNSRSEMNVSTLELGDSALYLCASRAGQGINQPQHFGDGTRLSIL.

V usage is TRBV30 and J usage is TRBJ2-1; the D call may be TRBD1 or TRBD2 (5 bases each). CDR1 GTSNPN and CDR2 SVGIG come from the germline V gene (reference sequence). The CDR3 covers 15 residues. Trimming took off 1 base at V and 7 bases at J, with 17 bases between the two ends. The CDR3 is CAWSEGGSGANEQFF. For the CDR3, the DNA is TGTGCCTGGAGTGAAGGAGGAAGTGGGGCTAATGAGCAGTTCTTC.

This clonotype was counted a few times. This chain uses TRBV7-9 with TRBJ2-1; 9 bases are a match to TRBD1. Trimming took 7 bases from V and 2 from J; bases not matched to a gene: 9. The CDR3 is 16 residues long. Germline lookup yields CDR1 SEHNR and CDR2 FQNEAQ (reference sequence). CDR3 coding DNA: TGTGCCAGCATCCGTACCTGGACAGGGGCCTACAATGAGCAGTTCTTC. This codes for CASIRTWTGAYNEQFF.

Turning to this clonotype: The junction departs from the called germline gene at one end, perhaps through a read error. The chain combines TRBV5-1 with TRBJ2-7; D possibly matches TRBD1 or TRBD2 (5 bases each). The CDR3 is 13 amino acids. Germline CDR1 reads SGHRS; CDR2 reads YFSETQ. This CDR3 reads CVSSPGTSVDWYF. The CDR3 DNA follows: TGCGTCAGCAGCCCAGGGACGTCCGTGGATTGGTACTTC.

This clonotype was picked up a small number of times. The chain is built from TRBV7-2 and TRBJ1-6; D perhaps matches TRBD1 (6 bases). The CDR3 spans 14 residues. Germline assignment: CDR1 SGHTA and CDR2 FQGNSA. The germline V and J ends were trimmed by 1 base and 10 bases, with 11 bases remaining between them. For the CDR3, the DNA is TGTGCCAGCAGCTTAGACAGGGAGTACTCACCCCTCCACTTT. Its translation is CASSLDREYSPLHF.